This T cell receptor beta chain was sequenced in a study of neoadjuvant anti-PD-1 for oral cavity cancer. The overall study: Patients without progression got a fourth dose around day 43.

The repertoire was sequenced with immunoSEQ multiplex PCR; TCRdb's copy has only in-frame clones and lacks some. Of about 14,000 clones listed, 70% to 80% are singletons. Germline CDR1 is SGHRS and CDR2 is YFSETQ. The CDR3 length is 15 residues. The junction had 6 bases not matched to a gene; V was cut back by 3 bases and J by 8 bases. Time point defined: after neoadjuvant nivolumab, at surgical resection. The chain has TRBV5-1 and TRBJ1-6; 9 bases line up with TRBD1. Sequencing was performed on PBMCs, taken after nivolumab (anti-PD-1) treatment. This receptor was identified in a person between 35 and 79 years old with oral cavity squamous cell carcinoma. The CDR3 loop is CASSYGRTGDSPLHF. CDR3 bases: TGCGCCAGCAGCTACGGGAGGACAGGGGATTCACCCCTCCACTTT.